These 16 T cell receptor beta chains share one sample of origin, sequenced in a study of long-term antiretroviral therapy in people with HIV (dated by TCRdb to 2021 to 2024). The immunoSEQ hsTCRB v3.0 assay was used at survey level resolution to sequence the TRB variable region. The table was pulled from immuneACCESS by TCRdb, which kept in-frame rearrangements only. Such tables lose some clones; where checked, under half of the loss comes from unresolved V genes, and the rest has no known cause. This sample has some 20,000 clones in its table, and over 75% of those were observed once. The ten top clones hold 7.5% to 10% of the sample. Material: unsorted PBMCs, obtained roughly 4.2 years before starting antiretroviral therapy. The receptors shown here come from a young woman with HIV.

This chain links TRBV7-9 with TRBJ2-7; 7 bases match TRBD1. V dropped 5 bases and J dropped 12; count of bases not matched to a gene: 13. Germline V CDR1 and CDR2: SEHNR, FQNEAQ (reference sequence). The CDR3 is 13 amino acids. The CDR3 DNA is TGTGCCAGCAGCCGGGGTGAAAGTTCAGGGGGGTACTTC. It encodes CASSRGESSGGYF.

This chain connects TRBV5-4 to TRBJ1-3, with unresolved D. This CDR3 spans 15 amino acids. The V end lost 6 bases, the J end lost 0 bases, and 13 bases lay between the germline ends. CDR1 is SGHNT and CDR2 is YYREEE in the germline V gene (reference sequence). The CDR3 loop reads CASKDAEGSGNTIYF. The CDR3 region has the DNA TGTGCCAGCAAAGATGCGGAGGGCTCTGGAAACACCATATATTTT.

The chain is built from TRBV30 and TRBJ2-3; D may be TRBD1 (5 bases). Trimming left V 5 bases short and J 3 bases short, with 12 bases between. Germline CDR1 GTSNPN, CDR2 SVGIG (reference sequence). The CDR3 contains 13 residues. The CDR3, as DNA: TGTGCCTGGGGGCAATCAGGGACAGATACGCAGTATTTT. It encodes CAWGQSGTDTQYF.

V usage is TRBV7-3 and J usage is TRBJ1-1, with unresolved D. There are 15 residues in the CDR3. The germline V gene encodes CDR1 SGHTA and CDR2 FQGTGA. V was pared by 1 base and J by 5 bases, with 14 bases between. The CDR3 spells CASSLNWVAGTEAFF. The CDR3 DNA reads as TGTGCCAGCAGCTTAAATTGGGTTGCGGGAACTGAAGCTTTCTTT.

The rearrangement links TRBV2 to TRBJ1-5; TRBD1 might be the D (5 bases). Germline V gene data show CDR1 as SNHLY and CDR2 as FYNNEI. CDR3 length equals 13 residues. V was pared by 6 bases and J by 2 bases, with 8 bases between. The CDR3 DNA sequence: TGTGCCAGCAGCAGGGAGGGCAATCAGCCCCAGCATTTT. This translates into CASSREGNQPQHF.

The chain joins TRBV7-2 to TRBJ2-5; maybe TRBD2 (6 bases). The CDR3 consists of 14 residues. The germline V and J ends were trimmed by 4 bases and 1 base, with 10 bases remaining between them. Germline V gene data show CDR1 as SGHTA and CDR2 as FQGNSA. The CDR3 sequence is CASSSMGGQETQYF. DNA for the CDR3: TGTGCCAGCAGCTCCATGGGGGGCCAAGAGACCCAGTACTTC.

The rearrangement uses TRBV19 and TRBJ2-3, with TRBD2 identical over 13 bases. Trimming removed 6 bases from V and 6 bases from J; junction bases left unmatched: 12. CDR3 size: 17 residues. Germline loops: CDR1 LNHDA, CDR2 SQIVND (reference sequence). The CDR3 loop reads CASSTRDRLAGGDTQYF. The CDR3 DNA reads as TGTGCCAGTAGCACCCGGGACAGACTAGCGGGGGGCGATACGCAGTATTTT.

The J gene is TRBJ1-1, the V gene TRBV7-8; D unclear. Looked up from germline, CDR1 is SGHVS and CDR2 is FQNEAQ. The ends were cut back, 4 bases at V and 1 base at J, with 7 bases in the middle. This CDR3 has 13 residues. CDR3 in amino acids: CASSWTKNTEAFF. In DNA form, the CDR3 reads TGTGCCAGCAGCTGGACTAAGAACACTGAAGCTTTCTTT.

V gene TRBV7-8 combines with J gene TRBJ1-1; D ambiguous. Germline CDR1 SGHVS, CDR2 FQNEAQ. This CDR3 has 14 amino acids. V gave up 3 bases and J gave up 3 bases, with 11 bases separating them. The CDR3 DNA sequence: TGTGCCAGCAGCTTGGGGTTAATGGACACTGAAGCTTTCTTT. Its translation: CASSLGLMDTEAFF.

This clone is large within its sample. J is TRBJ1-1 and V is TRBV6-5; D remains unclear. V was cut by 3 bases and J by 0 bases, with 8 bases left in between. The CDR3 is 14 residues long. Germline V CDR1 and CDR2: MNHEY, SVGAGI. This chain's CDR3 is CASSYMDMNTEAFF. The CDR3, as DNA: TGTGCCAGCAGTTATATGGATATGAACACTGAAGCTTTCTTT.

The genes are TRBV7-9 and TRBJ1-1; 7 nucleotides match TRBD1. The germline CDR1 and CDR2 sequences are SEHNR and FQNEAQ (reference sequence). J lost 10 bases, V lost 4 bases, and 6 bases had no gene match. CDR3 size: 12 residues. CDR3 protein: CASSSETGLAFF. The CDR3 region has the DNA TGTGCCAGCAGCTCAGAGACAGGGCTAGCTTTCTTT.

The chain employs TRBV19 and TRBJ2-1, with 7 positions matching TRBD1. The CDR3 runs to 14 residues. The V gene end was trimmed by 5 bases and the J gene end by 4 bases; junction bases not matched to a gene: 5. Germline assignment: CDR1 LNHDA and CDR2 SQIVND (reference sequence). The CDR3 region is CASSVRDSYNEQFF. CDR3 in DNA: TGTGCCAGTAGTGTCCGGGACAGTTACAATGAGCAGTTCTTC.

V and J are TRBV29-1 and TRBJ2-7; D is unclear. The CDR3 totals 12 residues. Trimming left V 5 bases short and J 2 bases short, with 10 bases between. Germline CDR1 reads SQVTM; CDR2 reads ANQGSEA. As DNA, the CDR3 is TGCAGCGTTTGGACGGCAACCTACGAGCAGTACTTC. Amino acids: CSVWTATYEQYF.

This sequence joins TRBV7-2 and TRBJ2-7; 9 positions agree with TRBD2. Per the germline V gene, CDR1 is SGHTA and CDR2 is FQGNSA. The CDR3 is 17 amino acids. J gave up 0 bases and V 2 bases, and 8 bases lay outside the gene matches. The CDR3 DNA reads as TGTGCCAGCAGCTTAAAGATAGCGGGGGCCGGCTCCTACGAGCAGTACTTC. The encoded protein is CASSLKIAGAGSYEQYF. Based on the CDR3 plus reference TRBV7-2 and TRBJ2-7, the full variable domain is GAGVSQSPSNKVTEKGKDVELRCDPISGHTALYWYRQSLGQGLEFLIYFQGNSAPDKSGLPSDRFSAERTGGSVSTLTIQRTQQEDSAVYLCASSLKIAGAGSYEQYFGPGTRLTVT.

This sequence joins TRBV18 and TRBJ1-2, with D maybe TRBD1 (5 bases). The CDR3 covers 14 residues. V dropped 7 bases and J dropped 8 bases, with 20 bases sitting between them. Germline V lookup: CDR1 KGHSH, CDR2 LQKENI. The CDR3 loop reads CASLNQRGGEGYTF. CDR3 bases: TGTGCCAGCTTGAACCAAAGGGGCGGCGAGGGCTACACCTTC.

The V call is TRBV5-4, the J call TRBJ2-3; D is unresolved. The CDR3 length is 14 residues. The germline gives CDR1 SGHNT, CDR2 YYREEE (reference sequence). V lost 4 bases and J lost 2, with 11 bases in between. The CDR3 nucleotides are TGTGCCAGCAGCCCGGACCAGAACACAGATACGCAGTATTTT. This gives the protein CASSPDQNTDTQYF. Using reference TRBV5-4 and TRBJ2-3 for the parts outside the CDR3, the full variable domain is ETGVTQSPTHLIKTRGQQVTLRCSSQSGHNTVSWYQQALGQGPQFIFQYYREEENGRGNFPPRFSGLQFPNYSSELNVNALELDDSALYLCASSPDQNTDTQYFGPGTRLTVL.